Listed here are 9 T cell receptor beta chains from one sample, sequenced in a study of control samples from healthy donors and cancer patients. The method was immunoSEQ multiplex PCR; TCRdb's version includes in-frame clones alone and lacks a portion of them. In the table there are about 140,000 clones, around 90% of which are singletons. Specimen: blood. The origin of the receptors is a man aged 25-45 years in good health.

The rearrangement uses TRBV30 and TRBJ1-2, with D possibly matching TRBD1 (5 bases). Germline CDR1 reads GTSNPN; CDR2 reads SVGIG (reference sequence). V lost 0 bases and J lost 6, with 14 bases in between. CDR3 length: 14 residues. Written as DNA, the CDR3 is TGTGCCTGGAGTGTTTTGACAGAAATAGATGGCTACACCTTC. This translates into CAWSVLTEIDGYTF.

This rearrangement joins TRBV28 to TRBJ1-5; D is uncertain. V was clipped by 2 bases and J by 4 bases, with 9 bases between them. The CDR3 sequence is 14 residues long. Germline-derived CDR1 and CDR2 are MDHEN and SYDVKM. The CDR3 DNA sequence: TGTGCCAGCAGTTTACTGTCAGTAAATCAGCCCCAGCATTTT. Protein product: CASSLLSVNQPQHF.

This chain joins TRBV2 and TRBJ1-6, with 7 positions matching TRBD1. The germline gives CDR1 SNHLY, CDR2 FYNNEI. This CDR3 is 16 amino acids long. V shed 4 bases and J 2 bases; nucleotides not matched to a gene: 5. The CDR3: CASSADRDTYNSPLHF. The CDR3 nucleotides are TGTGCCAGCAGTGCCGACAGGGACACCTATAATTCACCCCTCCACTTT.

This chain joins TRBV6-1 and TRBJ1-1; weak D call: TRBD1 (6 bases). V lost 2 bases and J 0 bases, leaving 10 bases between the germline ends. The germline V gene has CDR1 MNHNS and CDR2 SASEGT. This CDR3 region has 15 residues. CDR3 bases: TGTGCCAGCAGTGAAATAAGGACAGTGAACACTGAAGCTTTCTTT. Its translation: CASSEIRTVNTEAFF.

This chain connects TRBV7-2 to TRBJ1-1; D may be TRBD1 (6 bases). CDR3 length equals 14 residues. The V end lost 5 bases, the J end lost 4 bases, and 14 bases lay between the germline ends. From germline, CDR1 is SGHTA and CDR2 FQGNSA. The CDR3 nucleotides read TGTGCCAGCAGCCCGGGGAGGGGGAGCACTGAAGCTTTCTTT. This codes for CASSPGRGSTEAFF.

The J gene is TRBJ2-7, the V gene TRBV6-6; the match to TRBD1 covers 8 bases. The CDR3 consists of 16 residues. Germline lookup yields CDR1 MNHNY and CDR2 SVGAGI (reference sequence). J was trimmed by 0 bases and V by 10 bases; bases with no gene match: 14. CDR3 sequence (DNA): TGTGCCACCACTGGGACCGGGACAGGTCACTCCTACGAGCAGTACTTC. It codes for CATTGTGTGHSYEQYF.

J is TRBJ1-2 and V is TRBV5-1; 9 bases agree with TRBD1. With 4 bases clipped from V and 2 bases from J, the junction kept 6 bases outside the gene matches. Germline V gene data show CDR1 as SGHRS and CDR2 as YFSETQ. CDR3 length: 15 amino acids. The CDR3 DNA follows: TGCGCCAGCAGCCAAACAGGGGGCCGGAACTATGGCTACACCTTC. Translated, it gives CASSQTGGRNYGYTF.

The chain uses TRBV29-1 and TRBJ1-2; 10 bases map to TRBD1. CDR3 length: 14 residues. Germline V lookup: CDR1 SQVTM, CDR2 ANQGSEA. J was trimmed by 7 bases and V by 6 bases; bases with no gene match: 11. CDR3 nucleotide sequence: TGCAGCGTCGCCGCCGGGACAGGGGTTGGTGGCTACACCTTC. Translation gives CSVAAGTGVGGYTF.

The J gene is TRBJ1-1, the V gene TRBV28, with a possible D match to TRBD1 (5 bases). The germline CDR1 and CDR2 sequences are MDHEN and SYDVKM. V was shortened by 6 bases and J by 2 bases, with 13 bases between the two germline ends. The CDR3 spans 14 residues. CDR3 DNA: TGTGCCAGCAGCTTCAGGGCGGTAAACACTGAAGCTTTCTTT. Residues: CASSFRAVNTEAFF.